This TCR beta chain was sequenced for a study of T cell responses to AZD1222 COVID-19 vaccine. Sequencing used immunoSEQ multiplex PCR; TCRdb keeps in-frame clones, though not all of them. This table holds roughly 110,000 clones, over 80% found once. Comments on this clone: What it binds is unknown.

Germline V gives CDR1 SGHNT, CDR2 YYREEE (reference sequence). This CDR3 region has 17 residues. Losses at the gene ends were 0 bases for V and 0 bases for J; bases not matched to a gene: 5. General study findings and limits: Spike-spanning, vaccine-associated CD4 TCRs were dominant at 160-218 and 743-854. White British donors predominated, females outnumbered males, and clonal diversity was possibly underestimated. Only a handful of people who got AZD1222 tested seropositive at baseline.

This chain uses TRBV5-4 with TRBJ2-1; 8 nucleotides align to TRBD2. This material consisted of peripheral blood, taken 28 days after the second AZD1222 dose. This clonotype was obtained from an adult who received the AZD1222 COVID-19 vaccine. The CDR3 sequence is CASSLGPSGSSYNEQFF. CDR3 sequence (DNA): TGTGCCAGCAGCTTGGGACCCAGCGGGAGCTCCTACAATGAGCAGTTCTTC.